This TCR beta chain comes out of a study of regulatory T cells in long-lasting Graves disease. Construction of TCR beta libraries relied on iRepertoire HTBI primers and on Arm-PCR targeting CDR3 regions. TCRdb redid the calling of the multiplex PCR reads with MiXCR, one entry per CDR3 protein. Among 400,000 to 600,000 distinct CDR3 sequences listed, roughly 21% were seen once. Time point specified: persistent/refractory GD, antithyroid drugs over 5 years with positive TRAb. From PBMCs, RNA was extracted and then used to make the TCR library. Trimming took off 6 bases at V and 0 bases at J, with 7 bases between the two ends. CDR3 size: 13 residues.

The chain is built from TRBV12-3 or TRBV12-4 and TRBJ2-3; D not certain. Sample: peripheral blood mononuclear cells (PBMCs), taken when the disease was refractory, from a patient treated with antithyroid drugs. The TCR originated in a female donor with Graves disease. For the CDR3, the DNA is TGTGCCAGCAGCCTGTTCAGCACAGATACGCAGTATTTT. Its protein product is CASSLFSTDTQYF.